These 21 T cell receptor beta chains came from one sample sequenced in a study of regulatory T cells in long-lasting Graves disease. Time point: newly diagnosed GD, antithyroid drugs for less than 3 months. PBMC-derived RNA was used for the TCR library. The authors built TCR beta libraries using iRepertoire HTBI primers and Arm-PCR of CDR3 regions. TCRdb re-called the multiplex PCR reads with MiXCR, one entry per CDR3 protein. The sample holds 600,000 to 650,000 distinct CDR3 sequences, approximately 15% seen once. The same specimen was also included in a second study, on T cells in Graves' hyperthyroidism and ophthalmopathy.

Sequenced material: peripheral blood mononuclear cells (PBMCs), taken at new diagnosis, from a patient treated with antithyroid drugs. Receptors originate from a woman in her twenties or thirties with Graves disease.

The V call is TRBV27, the J call TRBJ1-6; D is unclear. V was clipped by 6 bases and J by 5 bases, with 8 bases between them. The CDR3 totals 13 residues. CDR1 is MNHEY and CDR2 is SMNVEV in the germline V gene (reference sequence). CDR3 coding DNA: TGTGCCAGCAGCTTACAAGATAATTCACCCCTCCACTTT. Encoded protein: CASSLQDNSPLHF.

This clonotype was seen ten or more times. This chain uses TRBV2 with TRBJ2-2; 7 bases match TRBD1. This CDR3 is 15 amino acids long. Germline-derived CDR1 and CDR2 are SNHLY and FYNNEI. The junction had 4 bases not matched to a gene; V was cut back by 6 bases and J by 0 bases. The CDR3 DNA follows: TGTGCCAGCAGACGACAGGGACCGAACACCGGGGAGCTGTTTTTT. Protein: CASRRQGPNTGELFF.

At least ten counts were recorded for this clonotype. The chain employs TRBV6-2 or TRBV6-3 and TRBJ2-1; TRBD2 matches 12 bases. CDR1 and CDR2 (germline): MNHEY, SVGEGT. This CDR3 comprises 16 residues. The trim removed 6 bases at V and 8 bases at J, leaving 11 bases unmatched. The CDR3 sequence is CASSWTSGTPWDEQFF. Here the CDR3 DNA reads TGTGCCAGCAGCTGGACTAGCGGGACCCCTTGGGATGAGCAGTTCTTC.

This chain links TRBV24-1 with TRBJ2-1, with D perhaps assigned TRBD1 or TRBD2 (6 bases each). The length of the CDR3 is 17 residues. With 4 bases removed from V and 0 bases from J, the gap between germline ends came to 15 bases. Germline-derived CDR1 and CDR2 are KGHDR and SFDVKD. The CDR3 loop is CATSDPGGRGSYNEQFF. The DNA for the CDR3 is TGTGCCACCAGTGACCCCGGGGGCCGCGGCTCCTACAATGAGCAGTTCTTC.

This clonotype was counted ten times or more. V gene TRBV29-1 combines with J gene TRBJ2-3, with D hard to call. The CDR3 is 13 amino acids. Germline V gives CDR1 SQVTM, CDR2 ANQGSEA. Trimming removed 7 bases at V and 3 bases at J, with 14 bases between. This CDR3 is CSADAVNTDTQYF. The CDR3 DNA reads as TGCAGCGCCGATGCGGTAAATACAGATACGCAGTATTTT.

This clonotype was seen only a few times. The chain couples TRBV6-1 to TRBJ1-4, with TRBD1 matching 7 bases. CDR3 size: 16 residues. Germline CDR1 and CDR2: MNHNS and SASEGT. The J segment lost 4 bases and the V segment lost 6 bases, leaving 11 bases of the junction unmatched. This CDR3 is CASRRRQGRDNEKLFF. CDR3 nucleotides: TGTGCCAGCAGACGAAGACAGGGTCGGGATAATGAAAAACTGTTTTTT.

V usage is TRBV7-3 and J usage is TRBJ1-1; D call uncertain. Looked up from germline, CDR1 is SGHTA and CDR2 is FQGTGA. The CDR3 sequence is 15 residues long. Trimming removed 2 bases at V and 1 base at J, with 11 bases between. The CDR3 spells CASSLWGGPNTEAFF. CDR3 sequence (DNA): TGTGCCAGCAGCTTATGGGGAGGGCCGAACACTGAAGCTTTCTTT.

This clonotype was counted at least ten times. The V and J genes are TRBV10-3 and TRBJ1-2; 11 bases align to TRBD1. The CDR3 has 14 residues. From germline, CDR1 is ENHRY and CDR2 SYGVKD. V dropped 11 bases and J dropped 5; count of bases not matched to a gene: 10. The CDR3 loop is CAQSPGQGVYGYTF. The CDR3, as DNA: TGTGCCCAGAGCCCGGGACAGGGGGTGTATGGCTACACCTTC.

This clonotype came up a few times. The chain links TRBV28 to TRBJ2-4; the match to TRBD2 covers 8 bases. Germline trimming cut 7 bases from V and 0 bases from J; bases unmatched to any gene: 5. Germline V gene sequence: CDR1 MDHEN, CDR2 SYDVKM. CDR3 length: 15 amino acids. CDR3 DNA: TGTGCCAGCAATAGCGGGGCCCTAGCCAAAAACATTCAGTACTTC. Translated, it gives CASNSGALAKNIQYF.

This clonotype has a count of ten or more. V gene TRBV27 combines with J gene TRBJ1-5, with TRBD1 as a possible D gene (5 bases). Looked up from germline, CDR1 is MNHEY and CDR2 is SMNVEV (reference sequence). CDR3 length: 14 residues. Trimming removed 7 bases from V and 2 bases from J, with 12 bases in between. CDR3 coding DNA: TGTGCCAGCAAGGGGAGCACGGGCAATCAGCCCCAGCATTTT. Translated, it gives CASKGSTGNQPQHF.

This clonotype was detected ten times or more. The chain is built from TRBV28 and TRBJ1-4; D unclear. V dropped 2 bases and J dropped 0 bases, with 4 bases sitting between them. CDR3 length: 14 residues. Germline loops: CDR1 MDHEN, CDR2 SYDVKM. The CDR3 DNA is TGTGCCAGCAGTTTAATTCCAACTAATGAAAAACTGTTTTTT. This encodes CASSLIPTNEKLFF. Full variable domain (missing parts from reference TRBV28 and TRBJ1-4): DVKVTQSSRYLVKRTGEKVFLECVQDMDHENMFWYRQDPGLGLRLIYFSYDVKMKEKGDIPEGYSVSREKKERFSLILESASTNQTSMYLCASSLIPTNEKLFFGSGTQLSVL.

The rearrangement uses TRBV7-9 and TRBJ1-2, with D perhaps matching TRBD1 (5 bases). Germline assignment: CDR1 SEHNR and CDR2 FQNEAQ (reference sequence). The V gene lost 5 bases and the J gene lost 5 bases, with 18 bases spanning the gap. CDR3 length: 15 amino acids. As DNA, the CDR3 is TGTGCCAGCAGCCCGCGGACGGGGCTAGAGTATGGCTACACCTTC. Residues: CASSPRTGLEYGYTF.

Note on this clonotype: With a much larger clone just one base away, this may be a read error. The chain links TRBV2 to TRBJ1-1; no firm D call. The CDR3 runs 12 residues. Germline lookup yields CDR1 SNHLY and CDR2 FYNNEI. The CDR3 reads CASIGSSAEALF. The CDR3 DNA is TGTGCCAGCATCGGGTCTTCGGCTGAAGCTCTCTTT.

This clonotype turned up a few times. The genes are TRBV19 and TRBJ2-2, with a possible D match to TRBD1 (6 bases). V gave up 6 bases and J gave up 1 base, with 12 bases separating them. The germline V gene encodes CDR1 LNHDA and CDR2 SQIVND (reference sequence). The CDR3 is 15 amino acids. The CDR3 reads CASSGRGLNTGELFF. DNA of the CDR3: TGTGCCAGTAGCGGAAGGGGGTTGAACACCGGGGAGCTGTTTTTT.

The CDR3 DNA follows: TGTGCCAGCAGCTATAGCGGGAGAGGCTACGAGCAGTACTTC. Translated, it gives CASSYSGRGYEQYF. This chain uses TRBV5-4 with TRBJ2-7; 9 bases are a match to TRBD2. This CDR3 spans 14 amino acids. With 3 bases clipped from V and 3 bases from J, the junction kept 4 bases outside the gene matches. Germline V lookup: CDR1 SGHNT, CDR2 YYREEE (reference sequence).

This clonotype appeared many times. This CDR3 reads CASRADRDTDTQYF. As DNA, the CDR3 is TGTGCCAGCAGGGCGGACAGGGACACAGATACGCAGTATTTT. The chain employs TRBV12-3 or TRBV12-4 and TRBJ2-3, with 8 bases matching TRBD1. Trimming at V came to 6 bases and at J to 2 bases, leaving 4 bases not matched to a gene. The CDR3 has 14 amino acids.

This clonotype was counted at least ten times. The chain combines TRBV10-3 with TRBJ2-7, with D tentatively TRBD1 or TRBD2 (5 bases each). The germline V gene has CDR1 ENHRY and CDR2 SYGVKD. The CDR3 runs to 12 residues. The V end lost 5 bases, the J end lost 4 bases, and 9 bases lay between the germline ends. CDR3 residues: CAISRDAYEQYF. CDR3 nucleotide sequence: TGTGCCATCAGTCGGGACGCGTACGAGCAGTACTTC.

This clonotype occurred many times. The rearrangement uses TRBV2 and TRBJ2-2; no reliable D call. From germline, CDR1 is SNHLY and CDR2 FYNNEI. The length of the CDR3 is 14 residues. The V end lost 7 bases, the J end lost 7 bases, and 16 bases lay between the germline ends. The CDR3 spells CASTSQIGGGELFF. In nucleotides, the CDR3 is TGTGCCAGCACCTCCCAAATCGGTGGCGGGGAGCTGTTTTTT.

This clonotype was seen more than once but under ten times. The rearrangement uses TRBV9 and TRBJ2-7; maybe TRBD1 (5 bases). Deletions cut 1 base from V and 5 bases from J, with 19 bases between. The CDR3 runs 16 residues. CDR1 and CDR2 from the germline V gene are SGDLS and YYNGEE. The CDR3 region has the DNA TGTGCCAGCAGCGTACCTCGACAGAAATTCCGTAACGAGCAGTACTTC. As protein: CASSVPRQKFRNEQYF. Drawing the rest from reference TRBV9 and TRBJ2-7, the complete variable domain is DSGVTQTPKHLITATGQRVTLRCSPRSGDLSVYWYQQSLDQGLQFLIQYYNGEERAKGNILERFSAQQFPDLHSELNLSSLELGDSALYFCASSVPRQKFRNEQYFGPGTRLTVT.

This clonotype has ten or more counts. V is TRBV24-1 and J is TRBJ1-2; D unresolved. Germline CDR1 and CDR2: KGHDR and SFDVKD. The CDR3 loop spans 14 amino acids. Trimming pared 3 bases from V and 6 bases from J, leaving 13 bases between. CDR3 bases: TGTGCCACCAGTGATCCCGGGTTCGGCAATGGCTACACCTTC. Translation gives CATSDPGFGNGYTF.

This clonotype was observed at least ten times. The rearrangement uses TRBV7-3 and TRBJ2-1, with 8 bases fitting TRBD2. Germline-derived CDR1 and CDR2 are SGHTA and FQGTGA. The CDR3 extends over 12 amino acids. V trimming: 4 bases; J trimming: 11 bases; junction bases outside the gene matches: 4. CDR3: CASSSTSGKQFF. CDR3 in DNA: TGTGCCAGCAGCTCTACTAGCGGAAAGCAGTTCTTC.